The 5 T cell receptor beta chains reported below all come from one sample, sequenced in a study of cytomegalovirus exposure and HLA in healthy donors. 60 Vbeta and 13 Jbeta primers were used in PCR. TCRdb's copy holds only in-frame clones and misses some; the assay was immunoSEQ multiplex PCR. The sample contains more than 60,000 clones, roughly 88% of which appear only once. The sequencing sample was made of PBMCs. The receptors originated from a man aged 70-80 years in good health and CMV-seropositive.

CDR3 sequence: CASSLEGGVGYEQYF. The DNA for the CDR3 is TGTGCCAGCAGCTTAGAGGGCGGGGTTGGCTACGAGCAGTACTTC. This chain uses TRBV7-9 with TRBJ2-7; possibly TRBD2 for D (6 bases). CDR3 length equals 15 residues. The V and J ends lost 1 base and 3 bases respectively, with 13 bases between them. Germline values: CDR1 SEHNR, CDR2 FQNEAQ (reference sequence).

The rearrangement joins TRBV7-2 to TRBJ2-2; TRBD2 matches at 10 bases. The CDR3 contains 16 residues. CDR1 is SGHTA, CDR2 FQGNSA, per germline. J gave up 1 base and V 3 bases, and 2 bases lay outside the gene matches. Here the CDR3 DNA reads TGTGCCAGCAGCTTTAGCGGGGGGCGGAACACCGGGGAGCTGTTTTTT. Its translation: CASSFSGGRNTGELFF. The full variable domain, rest sourced from reference TRBV7-2 and TRBJ2-2, is GAGVSQSPSNKVTEKGKDVELRCDPISGHTALYWYRQSLGQGLEFLIYFQGNSAPDKSGLPSDRFSAERTGGSVSTLTIQRTQQEDSAVYLCASSFSGGRNTGELFFGEGSRLTVL.

The rearrangement joins TRBV15 to TRBJ1-2; D may be TRBD1 (6 bases). This CDR3 has 15 amino acids. V lost 10 bases and J 2 bases, leaving 20 bases between the germline ends. Per the germline V gene, CDR1 is LNHNV and CDR2 is YYDKDF (reference sequence). CDR3 nucleotides: TGTGCCAACGACACACGGGACACATTGAACTATGGCTACACCTTC. This translates into CANDTRDTLNYGYTF.

In regard to this clone: Other DNA variants within this sample encode the same CDR3. The chain employs TRBV6-1 and TRBJ2-5; TRBD1 is a possible D gene (5 bases). Germline V lookup: CDR1 MNHNS, CDR2 SASEGT. Deletions cut 1 base from V and 5 bases from J, with 11 bases between. CDR3 length: 14 amino acids. The CDR3 sequence: CASSEGWGWETQYF. The CDR3 nucleotides read TGTGCCAGCAGTGAAGGATGGGGCTGGGAGACCCAGTACTTC.

About this clone: Other DNA sequences in this sample translate to the same CDR3. The gene calls are TRBV28 and TRBJ1-2, with TRBD1 identical over 11 bases. Trimming took 6 bases from V and 5 from J; bases not matched to a gene: 5. This CDR3 contains 14 residues. Germline-derived CDR1 and CDR2 are MDHEN and SYDVKM. The CDR3 is CASSPGQGAYGYTF. The DNA for the CDR3 is TGTGCCAGCAGCCCCGGACAGGGGGCATATGGCTACACCTTC.